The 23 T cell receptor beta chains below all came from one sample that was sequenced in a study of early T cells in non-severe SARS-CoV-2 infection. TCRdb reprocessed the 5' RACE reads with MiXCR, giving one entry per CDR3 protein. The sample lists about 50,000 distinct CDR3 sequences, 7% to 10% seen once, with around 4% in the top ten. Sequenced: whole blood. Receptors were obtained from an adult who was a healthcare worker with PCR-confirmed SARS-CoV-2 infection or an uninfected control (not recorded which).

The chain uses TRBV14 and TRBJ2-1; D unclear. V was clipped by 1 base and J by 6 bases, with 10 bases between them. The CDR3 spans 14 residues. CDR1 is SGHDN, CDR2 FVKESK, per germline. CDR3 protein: CASSQGLAANEQFF. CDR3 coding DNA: TGTGCCAGCAGCCAAGGCCTGGCCGCCAATGAGCAGTTCTTC.

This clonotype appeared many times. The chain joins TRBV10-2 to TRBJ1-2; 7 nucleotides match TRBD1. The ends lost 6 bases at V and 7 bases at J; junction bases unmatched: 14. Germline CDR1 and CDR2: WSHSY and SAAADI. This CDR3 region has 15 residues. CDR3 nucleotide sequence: TGCGCCAGCAGCAAGGGGGACAGACGCAACACTGGCTACACCTTC. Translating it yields CASSKGDRRNTGYTF.

For the CDR3, the DNA is TGTGCCAGCAAGGGCGACAGGGCCCTCCCTGAGCAGTTCTTC. Translating gives CASKGDRALPEQFF. The genes are TRBV12-3 or TRBV12-4 and TRBJ2-1, with 7 nucleotides matching TRBD1. V shed 7 bases, J shed 9 bases, and the junction held 12 bases outside the gene matches. This CDR3 spans 14 amino acids.

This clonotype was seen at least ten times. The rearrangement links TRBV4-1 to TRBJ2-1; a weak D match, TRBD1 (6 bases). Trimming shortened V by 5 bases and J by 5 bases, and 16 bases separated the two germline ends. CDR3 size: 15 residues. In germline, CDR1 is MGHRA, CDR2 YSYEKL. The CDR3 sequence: CASSTYRAHDNEQFF. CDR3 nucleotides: TGCGCCAGCAGCACCTACAGGGCCCATGACAATGAGCAGTTCTTC.

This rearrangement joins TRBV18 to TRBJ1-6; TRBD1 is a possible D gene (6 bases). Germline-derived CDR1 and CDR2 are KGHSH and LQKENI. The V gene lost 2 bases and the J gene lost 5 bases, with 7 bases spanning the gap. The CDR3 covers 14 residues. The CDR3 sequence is CASSPRTDNSPLHF. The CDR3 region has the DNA TGTGCCAGCTCACCAAGGACAGATAATTCACCCCTCCACTTT.

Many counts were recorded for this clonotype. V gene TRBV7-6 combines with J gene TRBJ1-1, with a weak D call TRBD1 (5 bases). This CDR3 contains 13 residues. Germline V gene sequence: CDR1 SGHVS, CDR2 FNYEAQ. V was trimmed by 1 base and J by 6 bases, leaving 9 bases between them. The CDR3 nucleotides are TGTGCCAGCAGCTTAGGGGGGGGTTCTGAAGCTTTCTTT. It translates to CASSLGGGSEAFF.

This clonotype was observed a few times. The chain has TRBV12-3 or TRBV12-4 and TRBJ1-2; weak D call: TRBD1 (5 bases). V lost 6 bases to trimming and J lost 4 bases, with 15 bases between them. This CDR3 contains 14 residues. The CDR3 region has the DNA TGTGCCAGCAGAAGGGGCCTCCAGGGCTATGGCTACACCTTC. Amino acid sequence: CASRRGLQGYGYTF.

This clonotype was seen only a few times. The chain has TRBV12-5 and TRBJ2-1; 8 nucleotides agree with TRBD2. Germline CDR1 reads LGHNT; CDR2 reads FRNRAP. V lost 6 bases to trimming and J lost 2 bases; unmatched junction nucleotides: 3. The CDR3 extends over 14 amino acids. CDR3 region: CASGWTSPYNEQFF. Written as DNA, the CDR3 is TGTGCTAGTGGATGGACTAGCCCCTACAATGAGCAGTTCTTC.

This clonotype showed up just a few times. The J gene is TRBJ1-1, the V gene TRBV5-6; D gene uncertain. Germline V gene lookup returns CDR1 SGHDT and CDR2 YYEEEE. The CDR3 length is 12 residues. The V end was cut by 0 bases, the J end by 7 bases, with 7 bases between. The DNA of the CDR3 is TGTGCCAGCAGCTTGGGGCAGCTTGAAGCTTTCTTT. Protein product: CASSLGQLEAFF.

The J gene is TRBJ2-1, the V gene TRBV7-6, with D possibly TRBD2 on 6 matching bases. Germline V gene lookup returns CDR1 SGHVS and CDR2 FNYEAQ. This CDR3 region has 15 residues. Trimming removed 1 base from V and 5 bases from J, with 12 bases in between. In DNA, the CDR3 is TGTGCCAGCAGCTTAGAGATACAGCGGGACAATGAGCAGTTCTTC. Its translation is CASSLEIQRDNEQFF.

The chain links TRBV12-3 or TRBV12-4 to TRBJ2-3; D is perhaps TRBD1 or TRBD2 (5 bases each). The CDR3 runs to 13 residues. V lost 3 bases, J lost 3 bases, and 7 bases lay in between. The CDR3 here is CASSFGGTDTQYF. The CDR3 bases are TGTGCCAGCAGTTTTGGGGGAACAGATACGCAGTATTTT.

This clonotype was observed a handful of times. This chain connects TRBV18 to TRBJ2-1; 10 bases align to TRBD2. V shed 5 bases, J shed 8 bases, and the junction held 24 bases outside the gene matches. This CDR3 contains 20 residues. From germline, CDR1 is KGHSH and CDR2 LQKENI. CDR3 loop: CASSSRQGRAGLADYYEQFF. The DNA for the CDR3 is TGTGCCAGCTCATCCCGACAGGGACGAGCCGGACTAGCGGATTACTATGAGCAGTTCTTC.

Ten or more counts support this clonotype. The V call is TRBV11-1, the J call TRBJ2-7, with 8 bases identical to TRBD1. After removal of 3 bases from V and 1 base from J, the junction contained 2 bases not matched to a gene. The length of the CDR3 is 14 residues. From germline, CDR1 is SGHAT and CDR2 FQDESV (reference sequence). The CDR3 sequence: CASSFDRGSYEQYF. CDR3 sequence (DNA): TGTGCCAGCAGCTTTGACAGGGGTTCCTACGAGCAGTACTTC.

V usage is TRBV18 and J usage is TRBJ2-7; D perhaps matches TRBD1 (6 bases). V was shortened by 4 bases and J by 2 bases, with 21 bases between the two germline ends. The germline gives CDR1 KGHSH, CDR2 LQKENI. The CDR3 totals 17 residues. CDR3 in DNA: TGTGCCAGCTCACACTTCAGGGGCTACAATAAACCCTACGAGCAGTACTTC. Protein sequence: CASSHFRGYNKPYEQYF. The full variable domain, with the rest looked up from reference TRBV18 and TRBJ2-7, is NAGVMQNPRHLVRRRGQEARLRCSPMKGHSHVYWYRQLPEEGLKFMVYLQKENIIDESGMPKERFSAEFPKEGPSILRIQQVVRGDSAAYFCASSHFRGYNKPYEQYFGPGTRLTVT.

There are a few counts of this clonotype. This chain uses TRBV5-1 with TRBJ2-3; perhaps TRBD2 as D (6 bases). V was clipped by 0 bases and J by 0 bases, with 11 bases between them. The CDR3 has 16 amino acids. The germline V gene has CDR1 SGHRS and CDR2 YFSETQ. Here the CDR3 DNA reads TGCGCCAGCAGCTTGGATAGCGGCGGGAGCACAGATACGCAGTATTTT. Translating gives CASSLDSGGSTDTQYF.

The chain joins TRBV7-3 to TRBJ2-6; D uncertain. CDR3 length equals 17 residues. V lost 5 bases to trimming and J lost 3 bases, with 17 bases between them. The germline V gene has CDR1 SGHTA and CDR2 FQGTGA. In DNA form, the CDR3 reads TGTGCCAGCAGCGCTCAAACAGAGGCTGGTGGGGCCAACGTCCTGACTTTC. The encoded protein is CASSAQTEAGGANVLTF.

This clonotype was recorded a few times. CDR3 bases: TGTGCCAGCAGTTTAGATGGTAGCGCCTACGAGCAGTACTTC. As protein: CASSLDGSAYEQYF. V usage is TRBV27 and J usage is TRBJ2-7, with D possibly matching TRBD2 (5 bases). The CDR3 spans 14 residues. Trimming cost V 2 bases and J 2 bases, with 10 bases left between them. Germline V gene lookup returns CDR1 MNHEY and CDR2 SMNVEV (reference sequence).

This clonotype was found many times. The CDR3 protein is CASSGLAGVDNEQFF. CDR3 sequence (DNA): TGTGCCAGCAGCGGACTAGCGGGAGTGGATAATGAGCAGTTCTTC. J is TRBJ2-1 and V is TRBV9; 12 nucleotides align to TRBD2. The V segment lost 3 bases and the J segment 7 bases; nucleotides outside the gene matches: 5. Germline values: CDR1 SGDLS, CDR2 YYNGEE. CDR3 length: 15 amino acids.

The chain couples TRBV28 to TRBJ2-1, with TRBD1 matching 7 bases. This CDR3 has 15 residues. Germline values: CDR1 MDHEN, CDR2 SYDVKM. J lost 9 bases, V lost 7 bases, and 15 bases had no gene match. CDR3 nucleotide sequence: TGTGCCAGCACCCCTACGGGACAGACTTTTGGTGAGCAGTTCTTC. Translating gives CASTPTGQTFGEQFF.

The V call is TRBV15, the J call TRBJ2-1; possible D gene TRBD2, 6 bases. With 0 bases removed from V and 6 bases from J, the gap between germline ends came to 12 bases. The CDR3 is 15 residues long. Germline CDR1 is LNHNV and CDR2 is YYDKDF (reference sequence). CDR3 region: CATSRDRGTCNEQFF. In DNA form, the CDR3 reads TGTGCCACCAGCAGAGATCGGGGGACCTGCAATGAGCAGTTCTTC.

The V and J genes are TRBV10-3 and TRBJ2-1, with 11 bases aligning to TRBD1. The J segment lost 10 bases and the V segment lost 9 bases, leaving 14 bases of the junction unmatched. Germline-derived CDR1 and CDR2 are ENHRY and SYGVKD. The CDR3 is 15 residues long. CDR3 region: CAISSPDRGRDEQFF. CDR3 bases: TGTGCCATATCCTCCCCGGACAGGGGGCGCGACGAGCAGTTCTTC.

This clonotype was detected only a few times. This CDR3 is CASSRTKNTEAFF. The CDR3 DNA reads TGTGCCAGCAGCCGGACAAAGAACACTGAAGCTTTCTTT. The rearrangement joins TRBV14 to TRBJ1-1; a possible D gene is TRBD1 (5 bases). CDR3 size: 13 residues. V was cut by 4 bases and J by 1 base, with 7 bases left in between. Germline CDR1 reads SGHDN; CDR2 reads FVKESK.

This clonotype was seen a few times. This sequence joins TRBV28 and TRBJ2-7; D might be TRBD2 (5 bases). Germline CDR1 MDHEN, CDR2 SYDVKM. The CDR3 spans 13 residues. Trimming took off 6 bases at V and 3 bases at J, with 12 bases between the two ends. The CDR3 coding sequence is TGTGCCAGCAGAAGCGGAGTTCGCTACGAGCAGTACTTC. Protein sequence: CASRSGVRYEQYF. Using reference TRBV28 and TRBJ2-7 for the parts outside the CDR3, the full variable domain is DVKVTQSSRYLVKRTGEKVFLECVQDMDHENMFWYRQDPGLGLRLIYFSYDVKMKEKGDIPEGYSVSREKKERFSLILESASTNQTSMYLCASRSGVRYEQYFGPGTRLTVT.